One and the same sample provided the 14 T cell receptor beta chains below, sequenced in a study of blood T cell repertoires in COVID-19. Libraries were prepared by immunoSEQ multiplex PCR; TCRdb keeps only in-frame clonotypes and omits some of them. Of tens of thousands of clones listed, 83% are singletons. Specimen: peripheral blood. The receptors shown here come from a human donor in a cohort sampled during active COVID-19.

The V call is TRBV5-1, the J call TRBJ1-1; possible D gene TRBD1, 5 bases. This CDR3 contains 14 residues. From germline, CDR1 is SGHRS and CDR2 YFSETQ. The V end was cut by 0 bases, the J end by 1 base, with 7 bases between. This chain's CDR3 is CASSLDTGNTEAFF. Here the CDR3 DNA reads TGCGCCAGCAGCTTGGATACAGGGAACACTGAAGCTTTCTTT.

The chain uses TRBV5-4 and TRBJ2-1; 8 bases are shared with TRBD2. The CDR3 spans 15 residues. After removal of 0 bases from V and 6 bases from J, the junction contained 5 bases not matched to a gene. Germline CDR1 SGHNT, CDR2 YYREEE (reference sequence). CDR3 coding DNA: TGTGCCAGCAGCTTGGCGGGGGGGCCTTTCAATGAGCAGTTCTTC. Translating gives CASSLAGGPFNEQFF.

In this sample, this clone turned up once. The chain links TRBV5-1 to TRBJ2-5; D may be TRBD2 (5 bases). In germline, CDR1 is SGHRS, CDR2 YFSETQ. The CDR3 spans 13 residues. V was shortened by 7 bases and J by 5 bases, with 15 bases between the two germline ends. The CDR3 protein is CASASGSTETQYF. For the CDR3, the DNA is TGCGCCAGCGCCTCGGGGAGTACGGAGACCCAGTACTTC.

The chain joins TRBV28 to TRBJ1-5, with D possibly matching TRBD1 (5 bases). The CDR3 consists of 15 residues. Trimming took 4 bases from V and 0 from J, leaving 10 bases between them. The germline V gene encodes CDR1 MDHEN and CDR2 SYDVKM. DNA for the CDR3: TGTGCCAGCAGTTCCGACAGTTATAGCAATCAGCCCCAGCATTTT. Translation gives CASSSDSYSNQPQHF.

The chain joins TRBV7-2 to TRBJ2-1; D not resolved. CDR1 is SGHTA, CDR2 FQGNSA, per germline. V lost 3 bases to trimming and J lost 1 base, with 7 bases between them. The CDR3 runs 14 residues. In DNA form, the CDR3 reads TGTGCCAGCAGCTTTGCCGGGTCCTACAATGAGCAGTTCTTC. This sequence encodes CASSFAGSYNEQFF.

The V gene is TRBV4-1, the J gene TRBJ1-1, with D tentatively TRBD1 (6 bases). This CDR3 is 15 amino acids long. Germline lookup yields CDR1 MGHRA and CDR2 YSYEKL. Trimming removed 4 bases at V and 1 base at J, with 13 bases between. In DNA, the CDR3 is TGCGCCAGCAGCCGCCTCCCACAGGGGAACACTGAAGCTTTCTTT. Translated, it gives CASSRLPQGNTEAFF.

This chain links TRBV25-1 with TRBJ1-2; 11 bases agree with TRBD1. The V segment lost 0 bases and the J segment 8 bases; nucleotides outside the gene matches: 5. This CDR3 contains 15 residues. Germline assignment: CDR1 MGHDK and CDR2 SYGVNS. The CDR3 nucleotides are TGTGCCAGCAGTGAATATGGGACAGGGGGACGCGGCTACACCTTC. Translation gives CASSEYGTGGRGYTF.

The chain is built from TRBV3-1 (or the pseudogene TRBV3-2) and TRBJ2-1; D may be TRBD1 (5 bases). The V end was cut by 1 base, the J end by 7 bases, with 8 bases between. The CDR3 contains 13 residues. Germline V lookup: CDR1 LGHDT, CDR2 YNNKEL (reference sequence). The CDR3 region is CASSQAQGNEQFF. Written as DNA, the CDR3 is TGTGCCAGCAGCCAAGCCCAGGGAAATGAGCAGTTCTTC.

The CDR3, as DNA: TGTGCCAGCAGCCAAGTTGGGGGGGCAGAGCCCCAGCATTTT. The encoded protein is CASSQVGGAEPQHF. The rearrangement joins TRBV3-1 (or the pseudogene TRBV3-2) to TRBJ1-5; D is perhaps TRBD1 (6 bases). Germline V lookup: CDR1 LGHDT, CDR2 YNNKEL (reference sequence). Trimming left V 1 base short and J 8 bases short, with 12 bases between. The CDR3 consists of 14 residues.

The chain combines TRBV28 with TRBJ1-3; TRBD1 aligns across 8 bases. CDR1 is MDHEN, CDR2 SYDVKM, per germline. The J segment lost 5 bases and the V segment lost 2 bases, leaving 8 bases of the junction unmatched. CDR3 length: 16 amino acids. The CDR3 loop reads CASSLTDRAIRNTIYF. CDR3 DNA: TGTGCCAGCAGTTTAACGGACAGGGCCATAAGAAACACCATATATTTT.

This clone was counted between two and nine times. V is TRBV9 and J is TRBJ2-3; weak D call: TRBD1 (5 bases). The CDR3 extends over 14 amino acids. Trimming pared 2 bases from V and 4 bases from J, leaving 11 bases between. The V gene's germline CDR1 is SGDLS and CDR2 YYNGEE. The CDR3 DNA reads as TGTGCCAGCAGCGTGGGGCCCGGGCCAGATACGCAGTATTTT. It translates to CASSVGPGPDTQYF.

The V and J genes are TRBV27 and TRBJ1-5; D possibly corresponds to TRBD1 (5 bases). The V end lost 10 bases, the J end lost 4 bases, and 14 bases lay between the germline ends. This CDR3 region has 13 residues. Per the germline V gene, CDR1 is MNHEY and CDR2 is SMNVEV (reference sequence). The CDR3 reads CATRGGMNQPQHF. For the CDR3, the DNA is TGTGCCACACGGGGGGGAATGAATCAGCCCCAGCATTTT.

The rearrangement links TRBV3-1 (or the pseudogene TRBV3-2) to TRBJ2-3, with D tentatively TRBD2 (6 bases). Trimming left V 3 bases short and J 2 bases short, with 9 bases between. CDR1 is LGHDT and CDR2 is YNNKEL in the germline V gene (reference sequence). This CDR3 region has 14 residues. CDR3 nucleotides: TGTGCCAGCAGCCAGCCGGGGGACACAGATACGCAGTATTTT. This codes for CASSQPGDTDTQYF.

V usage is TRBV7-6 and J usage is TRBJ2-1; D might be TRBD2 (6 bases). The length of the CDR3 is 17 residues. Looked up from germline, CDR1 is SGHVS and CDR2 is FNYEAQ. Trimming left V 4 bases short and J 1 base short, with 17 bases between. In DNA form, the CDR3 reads TGTGCCAGCAGCTCCGGGGAGGCGGGCTATTCCTACAATGAGCAGTTCTTC. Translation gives CASSSGEAGYSYNEQFF.